This TCR beta chain was documented in a study of cytomegalovirus exposure and HLA in healthy donors. Findings and caveats of the study: After further analysis at a later stage, under 20,000 TCR beta sequences were associated with HLA alleles at 0.05 false discovery rate. According to a later analysis, most TCR beta chains associated with CMV appeared HLA-restricted. Among TCR beta chains, those listed as cytomegalovirus-associated numbered some 160.

Primers for the PCR totalled 60 Vbeta and 13 Jbeta. The protocol was immunoSEQ multiplex PCR, while the TCRdb copy is restricted to in-frame clones and leaves out a portion. The table has some 150,000 clones, approximately 82% seen once. V was clipped by 4 bases and J by 3 bases, with 15 bases between them. Germline V gene lookup returns CDR1 SGHVS and CDR2 FQNEAQ. This CDR3 is 16 amino acids long. To note about this clone: Its matching antigen is unknown.

This chain links TRBV7-8 with TRBJ1-4, with a tentative D call TRBD1 (5 bases). The sequence came from a man aged 35-49 years in good health and CMV-seronegative. Sequenced: PBMCs. As DNA, the CDR3 is TGTGCCAGCAGCTCCCCCCTGGGGCAGCCTAATGAAAAACTGTTTTTT. It codes for CASSSPLGQPNEKLFF.